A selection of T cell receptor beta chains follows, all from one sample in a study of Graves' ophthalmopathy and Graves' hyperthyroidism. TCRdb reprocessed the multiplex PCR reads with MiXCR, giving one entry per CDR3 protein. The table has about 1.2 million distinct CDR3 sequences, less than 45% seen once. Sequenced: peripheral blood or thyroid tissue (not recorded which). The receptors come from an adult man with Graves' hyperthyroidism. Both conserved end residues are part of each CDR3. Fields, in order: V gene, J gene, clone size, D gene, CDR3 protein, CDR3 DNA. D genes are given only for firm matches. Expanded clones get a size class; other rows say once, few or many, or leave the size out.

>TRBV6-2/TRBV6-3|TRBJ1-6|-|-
CASTSQGALGNSPLHF
TGTGCCAGCACCTCCCAAGGGGCACTGGGTAATTCACCCCTCCACTTT
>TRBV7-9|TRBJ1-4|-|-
CASSLGGTNRDKLFF
TGTGCCAGCAGCTTAGGCGGAACGAACAGGGACAAACTGTTTTTT
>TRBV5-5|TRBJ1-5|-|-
CASSLRGLSSNQPQHF
TGTGCCAGCAGCTTGAGGGGGTTGTCTAGCAATCAGCCCCAGCATTTT
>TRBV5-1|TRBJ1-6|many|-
CASSAGLEGPSPLHF
TGCGCCAGCAGCGCGGGCTTAGAGGGACCTTCACCCCTCCACTTT
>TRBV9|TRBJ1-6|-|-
CASSKRGGTNSPLHF
TGTGCCAGCAGCAAGAGGGGGGGGACGAATTCACCCCTCCACTTT
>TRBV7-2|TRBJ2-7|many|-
CASSFTGPGGYEQYF
TGTGCCAGCAGCTTCACAGGGCCGGGGGGCTACGAGCAGTACTTC
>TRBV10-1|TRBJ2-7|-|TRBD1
CASSESGGRGRSEQYF
TGCGCCAGCAGTGAGTCCGGGGGCAGGGGGCGAAGCGAGCAGTACTTC
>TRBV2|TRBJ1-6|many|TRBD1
CASTQRTGLNSPLHF
TGTGCCAGCACCCAAAGGACAGGCCTTAATTCACCCCTCCACTTT
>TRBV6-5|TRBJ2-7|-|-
CASRYGGSDEQYF
TGTGCCAGCCGATATGGGGGGTCAGACGAGCAGTACTTC
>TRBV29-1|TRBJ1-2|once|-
CSVEDRGGGRVYGYTF
TGCAGCGTTGAAGATCGGGGGGGGGGGCGTGTTTATGGCTACACCTTC
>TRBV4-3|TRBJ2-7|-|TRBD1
CASSQGVGTGEQYF
TGCGCCAGCAGCCAAGGTGTGGGGACAGGGGAGCAGTACTTC